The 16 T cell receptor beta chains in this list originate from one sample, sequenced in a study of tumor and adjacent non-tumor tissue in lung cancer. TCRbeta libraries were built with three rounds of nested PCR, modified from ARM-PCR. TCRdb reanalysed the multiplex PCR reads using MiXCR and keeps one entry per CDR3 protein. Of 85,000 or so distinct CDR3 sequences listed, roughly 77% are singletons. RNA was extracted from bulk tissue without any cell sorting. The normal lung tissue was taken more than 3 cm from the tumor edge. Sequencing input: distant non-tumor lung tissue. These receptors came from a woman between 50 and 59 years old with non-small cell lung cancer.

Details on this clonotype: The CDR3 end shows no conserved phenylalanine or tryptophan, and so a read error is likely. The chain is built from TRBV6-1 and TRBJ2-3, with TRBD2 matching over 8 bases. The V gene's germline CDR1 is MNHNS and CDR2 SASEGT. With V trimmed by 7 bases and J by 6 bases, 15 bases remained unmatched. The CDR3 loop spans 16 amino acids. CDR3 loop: CASNETLTGGRDTQYL. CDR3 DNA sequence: TGTGCCAGCAATGAGACCTTAACGGGAGGGCGCGATACGCAGTATTTG.

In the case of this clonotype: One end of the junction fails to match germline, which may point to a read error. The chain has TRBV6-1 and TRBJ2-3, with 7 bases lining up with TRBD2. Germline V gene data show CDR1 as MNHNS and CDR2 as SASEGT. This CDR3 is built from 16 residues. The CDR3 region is CASRTPYGTSADTHYF. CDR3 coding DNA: TGTGCCAGCAGGACTCCTTACGGCACTAGCGCAGATACGCATTATTTT.

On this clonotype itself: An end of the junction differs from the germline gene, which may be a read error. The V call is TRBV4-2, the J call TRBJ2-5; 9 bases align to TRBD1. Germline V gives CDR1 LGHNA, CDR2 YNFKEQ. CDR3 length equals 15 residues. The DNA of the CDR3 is TGTGCAAGCAGCCAAAGGGGGACAGGGCACGAGATCCAGTATTTC. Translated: CASSQRGTGHEIQYF.

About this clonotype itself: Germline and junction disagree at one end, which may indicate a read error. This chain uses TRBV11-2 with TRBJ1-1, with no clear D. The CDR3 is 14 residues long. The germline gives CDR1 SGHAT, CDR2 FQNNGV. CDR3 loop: CTSSLLMLGTESFF. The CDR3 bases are TGTACCAGCAGCTTGCTAATGTTGGGAACTGAATCTTTCTTT.

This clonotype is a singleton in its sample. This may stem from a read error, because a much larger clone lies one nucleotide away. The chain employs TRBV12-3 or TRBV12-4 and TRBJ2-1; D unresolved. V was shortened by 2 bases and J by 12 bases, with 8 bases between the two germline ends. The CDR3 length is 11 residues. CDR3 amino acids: CASSLSHVQFF. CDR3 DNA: TGTGCCAGCAGTTTATCCCATGTGCAGTTCTTC.

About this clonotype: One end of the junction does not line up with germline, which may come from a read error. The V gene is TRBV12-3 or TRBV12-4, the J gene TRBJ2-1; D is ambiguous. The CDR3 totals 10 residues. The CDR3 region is CGSNFNEQFF. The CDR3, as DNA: TGTGGCAGCAATTTTAATGAGCAGTTCTTC.

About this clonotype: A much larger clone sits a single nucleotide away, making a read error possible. The CDR3 sequence: CVSSSELTGNQPQHF. DNA of the CDR3: TGTGTCAGCAGCTCCGAACTAACAGGGAATCAGCCCCAGCATTTT. The chain employs TRBV7-9 and TRBJ1-5, with a tentative D call TRBD1 (6 bases). Germline lookup yields CDR1 SEHNR and CDR2 FQNEAQ (reference sequence). This CDR3 is 15 amino acids long.

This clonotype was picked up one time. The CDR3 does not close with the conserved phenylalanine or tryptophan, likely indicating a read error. For the CDR3, the DNA is TGTGCCAGCAGTTTGAGGGGCGAGAGTTCCTACGAGCAGTACTAC. Translating gives CASSLRGESSYEQYY. The genes are TRBV12-3 or TRBV12-4 and TRBJ2-7; D may be TRBD1 or TRBD2 (5 bases each). Trimming took off 3 bases at V and 1 base at J, with 13 bases between the two ends. The CDR3 runs to 15 residues.

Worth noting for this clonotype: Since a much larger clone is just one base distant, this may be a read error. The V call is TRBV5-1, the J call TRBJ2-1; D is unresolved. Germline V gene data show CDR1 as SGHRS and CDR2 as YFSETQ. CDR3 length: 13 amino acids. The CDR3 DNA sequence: TGCGCCAGCAACTTGGTCCTATCCGGTGAGCAGTTCTTC. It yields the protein CASNLVLSGEQFF.

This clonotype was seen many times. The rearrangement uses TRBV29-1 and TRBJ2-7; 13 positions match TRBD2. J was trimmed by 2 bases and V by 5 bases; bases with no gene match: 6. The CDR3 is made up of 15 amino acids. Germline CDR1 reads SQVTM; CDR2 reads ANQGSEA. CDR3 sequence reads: CSVMGLAGPPYEQYF. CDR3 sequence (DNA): TGCAGCGTTATGGGACTAGCGGGACCGCCCTACGAGCAGTACTTC.

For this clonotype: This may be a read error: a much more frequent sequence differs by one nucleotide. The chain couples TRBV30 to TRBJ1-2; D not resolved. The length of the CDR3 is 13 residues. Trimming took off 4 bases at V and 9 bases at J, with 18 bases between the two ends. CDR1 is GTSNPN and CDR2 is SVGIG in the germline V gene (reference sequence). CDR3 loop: CAWTIDTRTRYTF. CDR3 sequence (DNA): TGTGCCTGGACCATTGACACGCGGACCCGCTACACCTTC.

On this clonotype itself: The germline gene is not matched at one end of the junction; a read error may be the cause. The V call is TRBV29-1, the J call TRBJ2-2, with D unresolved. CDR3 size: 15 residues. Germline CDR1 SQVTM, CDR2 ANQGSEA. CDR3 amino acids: CIVAHQLTNTRELFF. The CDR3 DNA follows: TGCATCGTTGCACATCAACTAACGAACACCCGGGAGCTGTTTTTT.

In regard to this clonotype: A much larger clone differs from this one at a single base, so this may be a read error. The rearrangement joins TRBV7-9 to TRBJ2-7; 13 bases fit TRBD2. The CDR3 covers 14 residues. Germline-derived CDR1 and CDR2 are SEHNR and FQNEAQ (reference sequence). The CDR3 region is CASNLGTSGTEQYF. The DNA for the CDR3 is TGTGCCAGCAACTTAGGGACTAGCGGGACCGAGCAGTACTTC. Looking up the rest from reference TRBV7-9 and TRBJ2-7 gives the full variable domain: DTGVSQNPRHKITKRGQNVTFRCDPISEHNRLYWYRQTLGQGPEFLTYFQNEAQLEKSRLLSDRFSAERPKGSFSTLEIQRTEQGDSAMYLCASNLGTSGTEQYFGPGTRLTVT.

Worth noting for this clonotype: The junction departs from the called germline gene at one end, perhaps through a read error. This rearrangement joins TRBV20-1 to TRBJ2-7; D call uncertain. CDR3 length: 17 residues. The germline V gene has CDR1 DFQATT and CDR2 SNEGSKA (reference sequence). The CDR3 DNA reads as TGCAGTGCGGAGTGGACGGGTCCCTTACCTCAGTGCTACAAGCAGTACTTC. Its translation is CSAEWTGPLPQCYKQYF.

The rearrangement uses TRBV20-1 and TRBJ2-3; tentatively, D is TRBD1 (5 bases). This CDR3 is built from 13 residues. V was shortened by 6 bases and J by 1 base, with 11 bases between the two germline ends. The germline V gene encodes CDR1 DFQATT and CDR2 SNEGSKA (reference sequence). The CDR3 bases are TGCAGTGCAGCCCTACAGGGCACAGATACGCAGTATTTT. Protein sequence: CSAALQGTDTQYF.

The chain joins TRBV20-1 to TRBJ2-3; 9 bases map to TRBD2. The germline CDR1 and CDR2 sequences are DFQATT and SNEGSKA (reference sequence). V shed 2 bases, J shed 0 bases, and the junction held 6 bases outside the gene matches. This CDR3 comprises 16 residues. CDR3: CSARSILAGSTDTQYF. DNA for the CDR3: TGCAGTGCTAGATCCATCCTAGCGGGGAGCACAGATACGCAGTATTTT.